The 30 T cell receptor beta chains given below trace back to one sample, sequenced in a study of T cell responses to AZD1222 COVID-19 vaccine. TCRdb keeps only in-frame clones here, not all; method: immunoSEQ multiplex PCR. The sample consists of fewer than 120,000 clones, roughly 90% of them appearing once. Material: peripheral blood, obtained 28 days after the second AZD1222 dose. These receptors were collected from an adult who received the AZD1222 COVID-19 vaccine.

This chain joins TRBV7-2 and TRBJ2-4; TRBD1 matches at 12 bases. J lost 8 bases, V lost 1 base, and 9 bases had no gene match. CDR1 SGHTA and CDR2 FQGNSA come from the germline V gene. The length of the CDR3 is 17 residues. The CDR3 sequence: CASSLERGTGGHDIQYF. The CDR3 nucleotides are TGTGCCAGCAGCTTAGAGAGGGGGACAGGGGGCCACGACATTCAGTACTTC.

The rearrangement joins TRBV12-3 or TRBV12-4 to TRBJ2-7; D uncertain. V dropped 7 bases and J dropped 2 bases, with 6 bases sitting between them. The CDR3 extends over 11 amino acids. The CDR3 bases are TGTGCCAGCACCTCGACCTACGAGCAGTACTTC. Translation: CASTSTYEQYF.

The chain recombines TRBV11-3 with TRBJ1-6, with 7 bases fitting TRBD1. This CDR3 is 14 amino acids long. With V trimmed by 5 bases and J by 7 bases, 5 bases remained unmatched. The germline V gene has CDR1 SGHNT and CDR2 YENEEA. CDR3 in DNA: TGTGCCAGCAGCGCCGGGACAGCCAATTCACCCCTCCACTTT. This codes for CASSAGTANSPLHF. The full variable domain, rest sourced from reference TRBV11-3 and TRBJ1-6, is EAGVVQSPRYKIIEKKQPVAFWCNPISGHNTLYWYLQNLGQGPELLIRYENEEAVDDSQLPKDRFSAERLKGVDSTLKIQPAELGDSAVYLCASSAGTANSPLHFGNGTRLTVT.

The CDR3 reads CASSYPRGEYYGYTF. The CDR3 DNA reads as TGTGCCAGCAGTTACCCTCGGGGGGAGTACTATGGCTACACCTTC. J is TRBJ1-2 and V is TRBV6-5, with D possibly matching TRBD1 (5 bases). Germline V gene sequence: CDR1 MNHEY, CDR2 SVGAGI. The V and J ends lost 2 bases and 3 bases respectively, with 13 bases between them. The length of the CDR3 is 15 residues.

The CDR3 reads CASSQEAGNGYGYTF. The CDR3 nucleotides read TGCGCCAGCAGCCAAGAGGCAGGGAATGGCTATGGCTACACCTTC. The genes are TRBV4-3 and TRBJ1-2, with D possibly being TRBD1 (5 bases). V was shortened by 0 bases and J by 4 bases, with 12 bases between the two germline ends. Germline assignment: CDR1 LGHNA and CDR2 YSLEER. CDR3 length: 15 residues.

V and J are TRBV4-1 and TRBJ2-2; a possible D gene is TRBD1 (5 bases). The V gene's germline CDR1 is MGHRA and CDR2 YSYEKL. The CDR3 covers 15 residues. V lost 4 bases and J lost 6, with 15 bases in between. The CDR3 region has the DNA TGCGCCAGCAGCCTTCTCCAGGGTAACCCCGGGGAGCTGTTTTTT. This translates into CASSLLQGNPGELFF.

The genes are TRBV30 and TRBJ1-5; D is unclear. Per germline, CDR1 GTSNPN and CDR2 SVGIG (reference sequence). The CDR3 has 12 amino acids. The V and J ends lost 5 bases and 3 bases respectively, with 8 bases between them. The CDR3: CAWGRTNQPQHF. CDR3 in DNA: TGTGCCTGGGGACGGACCAATCAGCCCCAGCATTTT.

Here the CDR3 reads CASSLVPGNSPLHF. The CDR3 nucleotides read TGTGCCAGCAGCTTAGTCCCGGGCAATTCACCCCTCCACTTT. V and J are TRBV7-2 and TRBJ1-6; D gene uncertain. This CDR3 is 14 amino acids long. Germline CDR1 reads SGHTA; CDR2 reads FQGNSA. The germline V and J ends were trimmed by 1 base and 7 bases, with 8 bases remaining between them.

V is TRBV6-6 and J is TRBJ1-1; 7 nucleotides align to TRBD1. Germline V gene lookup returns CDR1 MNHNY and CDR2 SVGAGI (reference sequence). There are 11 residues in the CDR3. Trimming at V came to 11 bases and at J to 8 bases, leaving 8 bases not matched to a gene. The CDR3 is CAGGRGVEAFF. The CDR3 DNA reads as TGTGCCGGGGGCAGGGGGGTGGAAGCTTTCTTT.

CDR3 nucleotide sequence: TGTGCCAGCAGCTTAGTGGGAGGGGCAGGAGGCTACACCTTC. This gives the protein CASSLVGGAGGYTF. The chain joins TRBV7-8 to TRBJ1-2, with D perhaps matching TRBD1 (5 bases). The ends were cut back, 1 base at V and 8 bases at J, with 14 bases in the middle. This CDR3 comprises 14 residues. CDR1 is SGHVS and CDR2 is FQNEAQ in the germline V gene.

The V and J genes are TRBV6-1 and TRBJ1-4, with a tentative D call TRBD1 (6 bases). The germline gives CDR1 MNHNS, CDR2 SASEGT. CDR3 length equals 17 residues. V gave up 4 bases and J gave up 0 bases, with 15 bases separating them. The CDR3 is CASSVRTALSTNEKLFF. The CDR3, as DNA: TGTGCCAGCAGTGTACGGACAGCCTTGTCAACTAATGAAAAACTGTTTTTT.

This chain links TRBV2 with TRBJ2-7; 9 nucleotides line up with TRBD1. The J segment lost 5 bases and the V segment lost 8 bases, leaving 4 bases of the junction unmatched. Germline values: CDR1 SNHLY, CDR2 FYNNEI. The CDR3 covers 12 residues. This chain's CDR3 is CASGRDRDEQYF. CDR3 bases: TGTGCCAGCGGACGGGACAGGGACGAGCAGTACTTC. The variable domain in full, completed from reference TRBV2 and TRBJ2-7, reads EPEVTQTPSHQVTQMGQEVILRCVPISNHLYFYWYRQILGQKVEFLVSFYNNEISEKSEIFDDQFSVERPDGSNFTLKIRSTKLEDSAMYFCASGRDRDEQYFGPGTRLTVT.

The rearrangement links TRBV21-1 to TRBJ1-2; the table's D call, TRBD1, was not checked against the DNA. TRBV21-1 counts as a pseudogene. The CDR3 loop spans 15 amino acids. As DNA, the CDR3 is TGTGCCAGCAGCAAAAGGGGTGCAGGTGTGTATGGCTACACCTTC. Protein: CASSKRGAGVYGYTF.

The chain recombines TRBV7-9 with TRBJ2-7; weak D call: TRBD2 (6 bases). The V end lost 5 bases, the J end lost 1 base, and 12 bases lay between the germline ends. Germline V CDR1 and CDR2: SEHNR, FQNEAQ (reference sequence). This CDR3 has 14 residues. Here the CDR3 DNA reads TGTGCCAGCAGCCTCATTGGGGGGTCCTACGAGCAGTACTTC. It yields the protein CASSLIGGSYEQYF.

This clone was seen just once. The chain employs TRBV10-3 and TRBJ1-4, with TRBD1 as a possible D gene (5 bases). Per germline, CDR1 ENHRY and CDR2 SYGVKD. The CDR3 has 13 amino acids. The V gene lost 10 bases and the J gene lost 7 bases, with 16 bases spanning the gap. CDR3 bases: TGTGCCACATGCGAGGGGTCTCCTGAAAAACTGTTTTTT. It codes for CATCEGSPEKLFF.

DNA for the CDR3: TGCAGTGCTAGTTTTAGCGGGGGGGCCAGGATCGAGAAGACCCAGTACTTC. The encoded protein is CSASFSGGARIEKTQYF. The V and J genes are TRBV20-1 and TRBJ2-5; the match to TRBD2 covers 11 bases. CDR1 is DFQATT and CDR2 is SNEGSKA in the germline V gene (reference sequence). The CDR3 is made up of 17 amino acids. V trimming: 3 bases; J trimming: 6 bases; junction bases outside the gene matches: 15.

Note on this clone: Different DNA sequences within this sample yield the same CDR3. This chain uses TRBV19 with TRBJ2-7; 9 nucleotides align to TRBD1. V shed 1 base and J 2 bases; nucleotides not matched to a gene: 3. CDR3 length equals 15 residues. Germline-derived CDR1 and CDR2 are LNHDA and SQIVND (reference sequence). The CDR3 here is CASSIGGQGPYEQYF. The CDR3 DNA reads TGTGCCAGTAGTATAGGTGGACAGGGGCCCTACGAGCAGTACTTC.

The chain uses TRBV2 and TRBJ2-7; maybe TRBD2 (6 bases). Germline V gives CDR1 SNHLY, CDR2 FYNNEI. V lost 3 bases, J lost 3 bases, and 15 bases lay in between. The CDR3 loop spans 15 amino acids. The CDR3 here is CASSEGGAILYEQYF. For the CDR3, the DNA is TGTGCCAGCAGTGAGGGGGGAGCCATTCTCTACGAGCAGTACTTC.

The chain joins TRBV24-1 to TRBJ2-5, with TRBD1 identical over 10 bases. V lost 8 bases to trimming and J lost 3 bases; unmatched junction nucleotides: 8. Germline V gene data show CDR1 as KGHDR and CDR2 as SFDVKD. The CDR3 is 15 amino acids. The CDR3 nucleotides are TGTGCCACCAAACACTCCGGGACAGGGGAAGAGACCCAGTACTTC. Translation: CATKHSGTGEETQYF.

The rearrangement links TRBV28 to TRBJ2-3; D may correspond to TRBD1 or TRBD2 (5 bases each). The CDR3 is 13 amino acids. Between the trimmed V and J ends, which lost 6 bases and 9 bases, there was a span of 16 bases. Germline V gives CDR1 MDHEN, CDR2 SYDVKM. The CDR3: CASRTAGAATQYF. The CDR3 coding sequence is TGTGCCAGCAGAACCGCCGGGGCAGCCACGCAGTATTTT.

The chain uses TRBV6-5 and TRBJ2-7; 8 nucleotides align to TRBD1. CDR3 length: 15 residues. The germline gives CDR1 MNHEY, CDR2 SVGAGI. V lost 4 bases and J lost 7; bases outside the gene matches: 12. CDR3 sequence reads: CASSWGTGGSWEQYF. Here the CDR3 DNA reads TGTGCCAGCAGTTGGGGGACAGGTGGCTCCTGGGAGCAGTACTTC.

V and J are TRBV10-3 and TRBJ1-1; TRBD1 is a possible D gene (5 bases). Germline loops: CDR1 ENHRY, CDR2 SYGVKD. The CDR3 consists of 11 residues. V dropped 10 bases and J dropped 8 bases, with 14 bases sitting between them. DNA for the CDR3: TGTGCCACCCAGGGCGCGACGGAAGCTTTCTTT. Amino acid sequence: CATQGATEAFF.

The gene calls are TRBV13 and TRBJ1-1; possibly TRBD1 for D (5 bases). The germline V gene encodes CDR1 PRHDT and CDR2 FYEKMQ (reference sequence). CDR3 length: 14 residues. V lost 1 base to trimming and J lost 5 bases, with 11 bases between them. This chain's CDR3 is CASSLVRRDTEAFF. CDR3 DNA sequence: TGTGCCAGCAGCTTAGTGCGCAGGGATACTGAAGCTTTCTTT.

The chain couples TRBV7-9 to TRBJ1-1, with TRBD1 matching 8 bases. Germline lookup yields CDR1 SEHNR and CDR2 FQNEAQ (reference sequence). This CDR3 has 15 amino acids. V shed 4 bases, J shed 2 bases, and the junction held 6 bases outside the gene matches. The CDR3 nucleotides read TGTGCCAGCAGCTCAAGGACAGGGAGAAACACTGAAGCTTTCTTT. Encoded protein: CASSSRTGRNTEAFF.

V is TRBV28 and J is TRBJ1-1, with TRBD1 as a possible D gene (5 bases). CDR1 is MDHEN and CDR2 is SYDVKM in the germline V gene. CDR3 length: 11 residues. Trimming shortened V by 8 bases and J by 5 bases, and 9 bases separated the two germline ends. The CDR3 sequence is CASHGGTEAFF. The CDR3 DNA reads TGTGCCAGCCACGGGGGGACTGAAGCTTTCTTT.

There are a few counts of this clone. The CDR3 DNA is TGCGCCAGCAGTTCCGCGCGGGGGAGTTCCTACGAGCAGTACTTC. It encodes CASSSARGSSYEQYF. The V and J genes are TRBV5-1 and TRBJ2-7, with 7 bases aligning to TRBD2. V dropped 5 bases and J dropped 1; count of bases not matched to a gene: 9. Germline CDR1 is SGHRS and CDR2 is YFSETQ. CDR3 size: 15 residues. Complete variable domain (other parts from reference TRBV5-1 and TRBJ2-7): KAGVTQTPRYLIKTRGQQVTLSCSPISGHRSVSWYQQTPGQGLQFLFEYFSETQRNKGNFPGRFSGRQFSNSRSEMNVSTLELGDSALYLCASSSARGSSYEQYFGPGTRLTVT.

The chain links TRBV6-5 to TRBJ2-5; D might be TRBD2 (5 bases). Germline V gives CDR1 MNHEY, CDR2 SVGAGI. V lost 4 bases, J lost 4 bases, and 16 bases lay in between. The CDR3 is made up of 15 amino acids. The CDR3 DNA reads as TGTGCCAGCAGTTCGTACTCTGGAGAGGGAGAGACCCAGTACTTC. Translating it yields CASSSYSGEGETQYF.

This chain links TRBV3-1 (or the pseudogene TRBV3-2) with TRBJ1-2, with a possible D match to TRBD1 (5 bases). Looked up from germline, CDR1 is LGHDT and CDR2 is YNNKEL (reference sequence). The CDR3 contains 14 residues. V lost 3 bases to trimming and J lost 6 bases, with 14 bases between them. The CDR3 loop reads CASSQGGKGHGYTF. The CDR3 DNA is TGTGCCAGCAGCCAGGGGGGGAAAGGGCATGGCTACACCTTC.

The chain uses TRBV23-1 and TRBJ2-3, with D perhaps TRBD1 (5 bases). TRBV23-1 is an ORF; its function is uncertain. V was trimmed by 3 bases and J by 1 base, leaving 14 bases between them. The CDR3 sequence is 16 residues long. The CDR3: CASSQHRRVRTDTQYF. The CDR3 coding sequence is TGCGCCAGCAGTCAGCATCGCAGGGTTCGCACAGATACGCAGTATTTT.

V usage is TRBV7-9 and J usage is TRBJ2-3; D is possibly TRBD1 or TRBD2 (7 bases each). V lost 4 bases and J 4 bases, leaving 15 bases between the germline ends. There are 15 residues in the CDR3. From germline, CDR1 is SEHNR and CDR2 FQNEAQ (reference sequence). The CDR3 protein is CASSSKTGRADTQYF. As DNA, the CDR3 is TGTGCCAGCAGCTCGAAGACAGGGAGGGCAGATACGCAGTATTTT.